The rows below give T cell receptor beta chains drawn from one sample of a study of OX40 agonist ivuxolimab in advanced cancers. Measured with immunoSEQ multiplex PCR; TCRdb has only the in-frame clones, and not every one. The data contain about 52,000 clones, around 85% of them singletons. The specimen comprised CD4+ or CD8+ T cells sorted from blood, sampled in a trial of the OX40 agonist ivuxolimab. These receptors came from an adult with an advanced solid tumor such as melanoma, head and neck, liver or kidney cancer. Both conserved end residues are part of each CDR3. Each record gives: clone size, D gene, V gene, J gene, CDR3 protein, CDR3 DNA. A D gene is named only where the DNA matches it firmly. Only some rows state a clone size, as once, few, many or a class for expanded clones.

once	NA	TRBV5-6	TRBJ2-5	CASSLGAQETQYF	TGTGCCAGCAGCTTGGGTGCACAAGAGACCCAGTACTTC
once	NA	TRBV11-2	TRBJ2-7	CASSLEVGEQYF	TGTGCCAGCAGCTTAGAAGTCGGGGAGCAGTACTTC
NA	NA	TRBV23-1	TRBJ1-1	CASSPFGEVNTEAFF	TGCGCCAGCAGTCCATTCGGGGAAGTGAACACTGAAGCTTTCTTT
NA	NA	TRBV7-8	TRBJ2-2	CASRGTANTGELFF	TGTGCCAGTCGGGGGACAGCGAACACCGGGGAGCTGTTTTTT
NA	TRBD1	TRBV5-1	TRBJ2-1	CASSNSTGARRNEQFF	TGCGCCAGCTCAAATTCCACAGGGGCCCGACGGAATGAGCAGTTCTTC
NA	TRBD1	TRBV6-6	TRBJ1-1	CASVVAGGTEAFF	TGTGCCAGCGTTGTGGCAGGGGGCACTGAAGCTTTCTTT
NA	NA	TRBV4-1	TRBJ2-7	CASSPSVGTAALTYEQYF	TGCGCCAGCAGCCCCAGTGTTGGAACAGCGGCCCTTACCTACGAGCAGTACTTC
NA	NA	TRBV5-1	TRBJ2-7	CASSLSLVGSEQYF	TGCGCCAGCAGCTTGAGCCTAGTTGGATCCGAGCAGTACTTC
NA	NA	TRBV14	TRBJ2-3	CASSLTGSRTDTQYF	TGTGCCAGCAGCCTAACGGGGTCCCGCACAGATACGCAGTATTTT
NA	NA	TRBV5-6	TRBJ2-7	CASSSIRVDSYEQYF	TGTGCCAGCAGCTCGATTAGAGTTGACTCCTACGAGCAGTACTTC
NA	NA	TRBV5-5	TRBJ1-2	CASSLFQGHGYTF	TGTGCCAGCAGCTTGTTTCAGGGCCATGGCTACACCTTC
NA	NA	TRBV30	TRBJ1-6	CAWSVLSQPLPPYNSPLHF	TGTGCCTGGAGTGTACTGAGCCAGCCTCTCCCCCCTTATAATTCACCCCTCCACTTT
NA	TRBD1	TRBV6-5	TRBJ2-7	CASSYWTGPYEQYF	TGTGCCAGCAGTTATTGGACAGGGCCCTACGAGCAGTACTTC
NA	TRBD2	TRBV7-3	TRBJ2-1	CASSLTGTSGGALGEQFF	TGTGCCAGCAGCTTAACTGGGACTAGCGGGGGGGCACTTGGTGAGCAGTTCTTC
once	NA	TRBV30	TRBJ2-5	CAFRDVQETQYF	TGTGCCTTCCGGGACGTTCAAGAGACCCAGTACTTC
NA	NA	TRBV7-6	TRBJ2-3	CASSLQGDTQYF	TGTGCCAGCAGCCTACAGGGAGATACGCAGTATTTT
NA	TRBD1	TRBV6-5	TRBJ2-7	CASSPPGQRYEQYF	TGTGCCAGCAGTCCTCCGGGACAGAGATACGAGCAGTACTTC
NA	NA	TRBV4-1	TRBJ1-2	CASSLLTVDYGYTF	TGCGCCAGCAGCCTCCTGACAGTCGACTATGGCTACACCTTC
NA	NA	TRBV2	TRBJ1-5	CASSFGGGSDQPQHF	TGTGCCAGCAGTTTCGGGGGGGGGAGCGATCAGCCCCAGCATTTT
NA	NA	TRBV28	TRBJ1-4	CASSFSQGREKLFF	TGTGCCAGCAGTTTCTCTCAGGGTCGGGAAAAACTGTTTTTT
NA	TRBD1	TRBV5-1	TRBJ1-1	CASSLDPGGRDTEAFF	TGCGCCAGCAGCTTGGACCCAGGGGGAAGGGACACTGAAGCTTTCTTT
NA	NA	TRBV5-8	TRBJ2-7	CASRLGGRSYEQYF	TGTGCCAGCAGGCTGGGTGGCCGCTCCTACGAGCAGTACTTC
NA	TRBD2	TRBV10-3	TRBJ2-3	CAISVPGGITDTQYF	TGTGCCATCAGTGTCCCGGGGGGTATCACAGATACGCAGTATTTT
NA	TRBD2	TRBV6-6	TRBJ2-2	CASWLAGRSGELFF	TGTGCCAGTTGGTTAGCGGGGCGTTCCGGGGAGCTGTTTTTT
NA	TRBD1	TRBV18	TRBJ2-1	CASSPPSQGAYNEQFF	TGTGCCAGCTCACCACCGTCGCAGGGGGCCTACAATGAGCAGTTCTTC
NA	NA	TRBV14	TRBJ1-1	CASSLGPTGKTEAFF	TGTGCCAGCAGCCTCGGGCCTACAGGAAAAACTGAAGCTTTCTTT
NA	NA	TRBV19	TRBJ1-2	CASGRTAPYGYTF	TGTGCCAGTGGACGGACTGCCCCGTATGGCTACACCTTC
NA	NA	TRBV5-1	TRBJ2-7	CASSLPVSGVKGEQYF	TGCGCCAGCAGCTTGCCAGTCTCAGGGGTCAAGGGAGAGCAGTACTTC
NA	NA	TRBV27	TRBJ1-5	CASSSYSNQPQHF	TGTGCCAGCAGTTCGTATAGCAATCAGCCCCAGCATTTT
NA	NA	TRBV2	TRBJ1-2	CASIQTQVNYGYTF	TGTGCCAGCATTCAGACACAAGTGAACTATGGCTACACCTTC
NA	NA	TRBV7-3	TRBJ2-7	CASSISGTLVHEQYF	TGTGCCAGCAGCATTTCAGGGACCCTAGTCCACGAGCAGTACTTC
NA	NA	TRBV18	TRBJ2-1	CASSPQLNNEQFF	TGTGCCAGCTCACCACAACTTAACAATGAGCAGTTCTTC
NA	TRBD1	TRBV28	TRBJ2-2	CASSPGQDTGELFF	TGTGCCAGCAGCCCCGGACAGGACACCGGGGAGCTGTTTTTT
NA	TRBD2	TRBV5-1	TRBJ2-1	CASSTSGGTYNEQFF	TGCGCCAGCAGCACTAGCGGGGGTACCTACAATGAGCAGTTCTTC
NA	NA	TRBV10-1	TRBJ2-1	CASSEQLYNEQFF	TGCGCCAGCAGTGAACAGCTCTACAATGAGCAGTTCTTC
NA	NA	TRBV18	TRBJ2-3	CASSPARRAAVDTQYF	TGTGCCAGCTCACCTGCGAGGAGGGCGGCGGTAGATACGCAGTATTTT
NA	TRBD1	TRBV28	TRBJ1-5	CATPGQGNNQPQHF	TGTGCCACCCCGGGACAGGGGAACAATCAGCCCCAGCATTTT
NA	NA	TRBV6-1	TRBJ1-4	CASRWTTSTNEKLFF	TGTGCCAGCAGGTGGACAACCTCAACTAATGAAAAACTGTTTTTT
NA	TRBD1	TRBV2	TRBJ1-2	CASTLGGQGLANYGYTF	TGTGCCAGCACCCTAGGGGGACAGGGATTAGCTAACTATGGCTACACCTTC
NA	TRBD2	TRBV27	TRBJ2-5	CATTYGTDPSGMYF	TGTGCCACCACCTACGGGACTGACCCAAGCGGGATGTACTTC
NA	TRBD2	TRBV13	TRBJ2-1	CASSLRRGGLNEQFF	TGTGCCAGCAGCTTACGGCGGGGGGGCCTCAATGAGCAGTTCTTC
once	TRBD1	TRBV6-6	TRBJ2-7	CASSSHRGQGSVEQYF	TGTGCCAGCAGTTCCCATCGGGGACAGGGCTCGGTGGAGCAGTACTTC
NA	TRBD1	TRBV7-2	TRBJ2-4	CASSLTTGGWNIQYF	TGTGCCAGCAGCTTAACTACAGGGGGCTGGAACATTCAGTACTTC
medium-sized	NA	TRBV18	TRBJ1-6	CASSPDRYSPLHF	TGTGCCAGCTCACCAGACAGGTATTCACCCCTCCACTTT
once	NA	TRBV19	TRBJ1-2	CASSPTGSNYGYTF	TGTGCCAGTAGTCCTACAGGGTCTAACTATGGCTACACCTTC
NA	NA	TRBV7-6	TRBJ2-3	CASSLGASTDTQYF	TGTGCCAGCAGCTTGGGGGCGAGCACAGATACGCAGTATTTT
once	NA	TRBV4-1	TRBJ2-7	CASSQSLVGEQYF	TGCGCCAGCAGCCAAAGTCTAGTAGGCGAGCAGTACTTC
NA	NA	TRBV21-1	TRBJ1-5	CASTTNMADLRSNQLQHF	TGTGCCAGCACCACAAATATGGCGGACCTGAGAAGCAATCAGCTCCAGCATTTT
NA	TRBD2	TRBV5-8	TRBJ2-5	CASSLLAGGETQYF	TGTGCCAGCAGCTTACTAGCGGGGGGGGAGACCCAGTACTTC
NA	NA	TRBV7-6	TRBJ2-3	CASSSQTGTSTDTQYF	TGTGCCAGCAGCTCACAAACAGGGACTAGCACAGATACGCAGTATTTT
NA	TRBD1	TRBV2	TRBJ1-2	CASRDRLTYGYTF	TGTGCCAGCAGGGACAGGTTAACGTATGGCTACACCTTC
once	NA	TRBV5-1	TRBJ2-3	CASTGGGAGTDTQYF	TGCGCCAGCACGGGTGGGGGGGCCGGCACAGATACGCAGTATTTT
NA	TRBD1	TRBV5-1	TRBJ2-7	CASRQGAGYEQYF	TGCGCCAGCAGACAGGGGGCGGGCTACGAGCAGTACTTC
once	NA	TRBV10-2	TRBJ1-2	CASSEGLWAQNYGYTF	TGCGCCAGCAGTGAAGGCCTGTGGGCACAGAACTATGGCTACACCTTC
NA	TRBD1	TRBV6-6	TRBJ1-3	CASSRDRAGNTIYF	TGTGCCAGCAGTCGAGACAGGGCTGGAAACACCATATATTTT